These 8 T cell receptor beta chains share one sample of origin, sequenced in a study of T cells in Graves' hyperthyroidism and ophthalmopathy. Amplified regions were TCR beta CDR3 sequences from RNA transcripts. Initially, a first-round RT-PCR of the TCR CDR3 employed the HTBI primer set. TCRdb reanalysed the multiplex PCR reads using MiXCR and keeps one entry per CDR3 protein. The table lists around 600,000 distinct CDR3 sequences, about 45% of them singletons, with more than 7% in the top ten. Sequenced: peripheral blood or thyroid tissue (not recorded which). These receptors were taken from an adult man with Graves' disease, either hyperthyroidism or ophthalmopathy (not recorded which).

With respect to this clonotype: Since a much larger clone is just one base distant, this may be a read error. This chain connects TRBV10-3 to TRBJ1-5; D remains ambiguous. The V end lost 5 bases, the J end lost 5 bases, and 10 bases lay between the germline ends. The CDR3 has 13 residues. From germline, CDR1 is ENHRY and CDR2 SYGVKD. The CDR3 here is CAISRRADQPQHF. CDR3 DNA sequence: TGTGCCATCAGTCGACGTGCAGATCAGCCCCAGCATTTT.

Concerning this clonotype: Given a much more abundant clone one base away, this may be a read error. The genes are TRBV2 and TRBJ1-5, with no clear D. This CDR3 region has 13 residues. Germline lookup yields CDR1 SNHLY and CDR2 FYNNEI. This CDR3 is CANSAGEVRPQHF. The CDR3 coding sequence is TGTGCCAACAGTGCTGGGGAGGTTCGTCCCCAGCATTTT.

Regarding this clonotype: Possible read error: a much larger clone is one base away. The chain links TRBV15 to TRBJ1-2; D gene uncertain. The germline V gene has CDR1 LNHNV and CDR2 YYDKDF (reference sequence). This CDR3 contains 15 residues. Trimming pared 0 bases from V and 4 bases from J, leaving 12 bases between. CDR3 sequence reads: CATSREVTLIYGYTF. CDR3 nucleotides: TGTGCCACCAGCAGAGAAGTAACACTTATCTATGGCTACACCTTC.

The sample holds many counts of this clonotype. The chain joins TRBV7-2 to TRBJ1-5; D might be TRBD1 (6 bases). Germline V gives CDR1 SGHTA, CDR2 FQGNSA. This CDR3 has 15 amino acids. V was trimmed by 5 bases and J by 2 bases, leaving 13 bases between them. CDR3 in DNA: TGTGCCAGCAGCGTAGGGTACAGGGGCAATCAGCCCCAGCATTTT. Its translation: CASSVGYRGNQPQHF.

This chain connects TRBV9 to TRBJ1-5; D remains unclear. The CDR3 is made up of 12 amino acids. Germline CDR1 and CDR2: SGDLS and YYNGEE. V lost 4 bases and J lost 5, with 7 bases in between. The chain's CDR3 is CASSQTDQPQHF. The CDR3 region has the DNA TGTGCCAGCAGCCAAACCGATCAGCCCCAGCATTTT.

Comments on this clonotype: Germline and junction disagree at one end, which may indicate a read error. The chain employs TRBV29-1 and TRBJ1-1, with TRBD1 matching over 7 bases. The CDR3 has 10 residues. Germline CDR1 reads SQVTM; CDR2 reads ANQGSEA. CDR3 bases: TGCAGCGTTGTTCACAGGGGAGGGACTTTT. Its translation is CSVVHRGGTF.

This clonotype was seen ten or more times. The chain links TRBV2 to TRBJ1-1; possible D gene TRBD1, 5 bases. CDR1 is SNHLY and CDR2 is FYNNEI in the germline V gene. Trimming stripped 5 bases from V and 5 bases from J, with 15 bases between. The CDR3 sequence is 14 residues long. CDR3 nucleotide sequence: TGTGCCAGCAGTCGACAGTTGAGGACGACTGAAGCTTTCTTT. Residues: CASSRQLRTTEAFF. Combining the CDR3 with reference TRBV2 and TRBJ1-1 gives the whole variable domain EPEVTQTPSHQVTQMGQEVILRCVPISNHLYFYWYRQILGQKVEFLVSFYNNEISEKSEIFDDQFSVERPDGSNFTLKIRSTKLEDSAMYFCASSRQLRTTEAFFGQGTRLTVV.

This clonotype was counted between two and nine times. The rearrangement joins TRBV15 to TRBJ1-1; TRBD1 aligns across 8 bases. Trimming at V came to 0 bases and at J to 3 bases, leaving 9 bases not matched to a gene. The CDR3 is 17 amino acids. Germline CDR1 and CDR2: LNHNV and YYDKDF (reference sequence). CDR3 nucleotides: TGTGCCACCAGCAGAGATAAATTTACAGGGGGTGACACTGAAGCTTTCTTT. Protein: CATSRDKFTGGDTEAFF.